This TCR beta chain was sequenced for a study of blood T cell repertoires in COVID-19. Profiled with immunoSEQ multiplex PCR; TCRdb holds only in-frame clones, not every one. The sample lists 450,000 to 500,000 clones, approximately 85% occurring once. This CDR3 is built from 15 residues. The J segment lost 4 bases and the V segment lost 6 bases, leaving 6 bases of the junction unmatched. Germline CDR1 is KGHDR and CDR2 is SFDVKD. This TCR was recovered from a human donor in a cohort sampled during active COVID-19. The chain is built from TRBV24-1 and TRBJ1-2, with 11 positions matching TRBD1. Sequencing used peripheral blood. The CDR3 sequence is CATSSRGTGGYGYTF. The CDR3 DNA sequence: TGTGCCACCAGTTCTAGAGGGACAGGGGGCTATGGCTACACCTTC.